This TCR beta chain derives from a study of T-cell reconstitution after alpha-beta-depleted transplantation in children. Preparing the TCRbeta library involved the use of unique molecular identifiers. MiXCR, applied by TCRdb to the PCR reads, yields one record per CDR3 protein. The sample yields some 390,000 distinct CDR3 sequences, roughly 20% seen once. V was clipped by 3 bases and J by 7 bases, with 4 bases between them. Germline V gene sequence: CDR1 SEHNR, CDR2 FQNEAQ (reference sequence). The CDR3 loop spans 11 amino acids. This chain connects TRBV7-9 to TRBJ2-1; no definite D call. The TCR sequence derives from a human donor who donated a stem cell graft to a child with acute myeloid leukemia. Sequenced material: PBMCs from the stem cell graft donor, taken from the stem cell graft. The CDR3 loop is CASSFENEQFF. As DNA, the CDR3 is TGTGCCAGCAGCTTCGAGAATGAGCAGTTCTTC.